The subject of this entry is one T cell receptor beta chain. The antigen is unknown. Clones were read by immunoSEQ multiplex PCR, and TCRdb kept only the in-frame ones, dropping some. Here the sample spans about 2 million clones, just under 95% being singletons. The naive CD8 population came from CD45RO-negative cells selected for CCR7, without terminally differentiated effector memory CD45RA+ cells. Donors comprised healthy HIV-negative adults lacking recent acute infections or vaccinations. This entry is derived from a study of shared clonotypes between healthy human individuals. Study details: Three plates each covered CD4 naive and memory; CD8 naive two, CD8 memory one.

Study findings and constraints: A small donor pool kept down the genetic and exposure-history diversity that was represented.

This CDR3 has 13 residues. Trimming shortened V by 8 bases and J by 2 bases, and 13 bases separated the two germline ends. Germline V CDR1 and CDR2: MNHEY, SMNVEV (reference sequence). Sequencing was performed on naive CD8+ T cells sorted from blood. The receptor was isolated from a man younger than 30 in good health. The V and J genes are TRBV27 and TRBJ2-7; D not resolved. In DNA, the CDR3 is TGTGCCAGCCTCGGTATGGACCCCTACGAGCAGTACTTC. This gives the protein CASLGMDPYEQYF.